The 23 T cell receptor beta chains below come from one sample, sequenced in a study of T cells after yellow fever vaccination (dated by TCRdb to the late 2010s). What the treatment or condition label conveys for this sample: live attenuated yellow fever vaccine strain. The protocol used for the library was 5' RACE. The data were produced on an Illumina NovaSeq 6000. TCRdb reanalyzed the raw reads on its own, using fastp at Q25 for trimming and MiXCR for clone calling, and kept in-frame beta chains. All rows with the same CDR3 protein become a single entry with the most common DNA and genes. This sample has more than 300,000 distinct CDR3 sequences in its table, and around 10% of those were observed once. The ten largest clones add up to less than 3.5% of the sample. Material: CD4+ T cells sorted from PBMCs, obtained 45 days after the yellow fever booster vaccination. Source of these receptors: a man aged 18-30 years who received the YFV17D yellow fever vaccine.

The V and J genes are TRBV20-1 and TRBJ2-7; 10 bases map to TRBD1. The CDR3 spans 15 residues. V gave up 4 bases and J gave up 3 bases; unmatched junction bases: 9. Germline V lookup: CDR1 DFQATT, CDR2 SNEGSKA (reference sequence). Here the CDR3 reads CSAIAPGQGHYEQYF. In nucleotides, the CDR3 is TGCAGTGCTATTGCCCCGGGACAGGGGCACTACGAGCAGTACTTC.

The chain uses TRBV24-1 and TRBJ1-2; D is unresolved. Germline V gene data show CDR1 as KGHDR and CDR2 as SFDVKD. The CDR3 covers 12 residues. Trimming stripped 5 bases from V and 4 bases from J, with 7 bases between. In DNA form, the CDR3 reads TGTGCCACCAGTGTCGGTAGCTATGGCTACACCTTC. It encodes CATSVGSYGYTF.

This rearrangement joins TRBV2 to TRBJ2-1; 9 bases match TRBD1. The CDR3 is 15 amino acids. Germline assignment: CDR1 SNHLY and CDR2 FYNNEI. V lost 7 bases and J lost 4; bases outside the gene matches: 8. Written as DNA, the CDR3 is TGTGCCAGCACCAGGGGACAGGGCCGATACAATGAGCAGTTCTTC. Translation gives CASTRGQGRYNEQFF. Full variable domain (outside the CDR3, taken from reference TRBV2 and TRBJ2-1): EPEVTQTPSHQVTQMGQEVILRCVPISNHLYFYWYRQILGQKVEFLVSFYNNEISEKSEIFDDQFSVERPDGSNFTLKIRSTKLEDSAMYFCASTRGQGRYNEQFFGPGTRLTVL.

The V call is TRBV3-1, the J call TRBJ1-2; TRBD1 aligns across 8 bases. Trimming took 3 bases from V and 8 from J; bases not matched to a gene: 5. The germline V gene encodes CDR1 LGHDT and CDR2 YNNKEL (reference sequence). The CDR3 is 13 residues long. The CDR3 sequence is CASSQTGEQGYTF. As DNA, the CDR3 is TGTGCCAGCAGCCAGACAGGGGAACAAGGCTACACCTTC.

This clonotype has a handful of counts. The rearrangement links TRBV12-3 or TRBV12-4 to TRBJ2-1; 16 bases align to TRBD2. The CDR3 runs 14 residues. V lost 8 bases and J lost 10; bases outside the gene matches: 5. The CDR3 DNA reads as TGTGCCAGCTTACAGGGACTAGCGGGGGGGGAGCAGTTCTTC. Translation: CASLQGLAGGEQFF.

This clonotype was seen repeatedly, ten times or more. The chain joins TRBV2 to TRBJ2-5; D is uncertain. This CDR3 has 13 amino acids. V was trimmed by 8 bases and J by 2 bases, leaving 12 bases between them. CDR1 and CDR2 from the germline V gene are SNHLY and FYNNEI. In nucleotides, the CDR3 is TGTGCCAGCGGGTTCGCAGGTCAAGAGACCCAGTACTTC. It translates to CASGFAGQETQYF.

This clonotype was seen a handful of times. The chain employs TRBV5-1 and TRBJ1-1, with a tentative D call TRBD1 (6 bases). V dropped 1 base and J dropped 4 bases, with 11 bases sitting between them. From germline, CDR1 is SGHRS and CDR2 YFSETQ. The CDR3 is 14 amino acids. The CDR3 is CASSLQGPVTEAFF. Here the CDR3 DNA reads TGCGCCAGCAGCTTGCAGGGGCCGGTCACTGAAGCTTTCTTT.

This clonotype appeared a few times. V is TRBV5-4 and J is TRBJ1-3; no firm D call. Germline CDR1 reads SGHNT; CDR2 reads YYREEE (reference sequence). This CDR3 comprises 15 residues. The V and J ends lost 2 bases and 0 bases respectively, with 9 bases between them. The CDR3 coding sequence is TGTGCCAGCAGCTTCGGAGGGAACTCTGGAAACACCATATATTTT. Translating gives CASSFGGNSGNTIYF.

This chain connects TRBV5-1 to TRBJ2-1; no firm D call. The CDR3 has 13 residues. V was cut by 0 bases and J by 2 bases, with 3 bases left in between. Germline CDR1 SGHRS, CDR2 YFSETQ. CDR3 bases: TGCGCCAGCAGCTTGGAGGCCTACAATGAGCAGTTCTTC. It translates to CASSLEAYNEQFF.

This rearrangement joins TRBV4-1 to TRBJ1-1; D not certain. Trimming removed 1 base from V and 8 bases from J, with 8 bases in between. The CDR3 is 12 amino acids. Per the germline V gene, CDR1 is MGHRA and CDR2 is YSYEKL. The CDR3 region is CASSQVLGEAFF. Written as DNA, the CDR3 is TGCGCCAGCAGCCAAGTATTGGGAGAAGCTTTCTTT.

This clonotype has ten or more counts. The V gene is TRBV9, the J gene TRBJ2-6, with D possibly being TRBD1 (5 bases). CDR3 size: 15 residues. The germline CDR1 and CDR2 sequences are SGDLS and YYNGEE. With 1 base removed from V and 0 bases from J, the gap between germline ends came to 5 bases. The CDR3 region is CASSVQGSGANVLTF. The CDR3 region has the DNA TGTGCCAGCAGCGTACAGGGCTCTGGGGCCAACGTCCTGACTTTC.

The gene calls are TRBV27 and TRBJ2-2, with TRBD2 matching 8 bases. CDR1 is MNHEY and CDR2 is SMNVEV in the germline V gene (reference sequence). Trimming removed 4 bases from V and 5 bases from J; junction bases left unmatched: 6. The CDR3 sequence is 15 residues long. The CDR3, as DNA: TGTGCCAGCAGTTCCCGTTTAGCGGGGACCGGGGAGCTGTTTTTT. Its translation is CASSSRLAGTGELFF.

In this sample, this clonotype turned up many times. CDR3 residues: CASSLTSWDTEAFF. In nucleotides, the CDR3 is TGTGCCAGCAGTCTAACGTCTTGGGACACTGAAGCTTTCTTT. This chain joins TRBV12-3 or TRBV12-4 and TRBJ1-1; D gene ambiguous. The CDR3 contains 14 residues. Trimming removed 5 bases from V and 3 bases from J, with 13 bases in between.

The rearrangement links TRBV9 to TRBJ1-6; TRBD1 is a possible D gene (6 bases). Per the germline V gene, CDR1 is SGDLS and CDR2 is YYNGEE. With 3 bases removed from V and 9 bases from J, the gap between germline ends came to 13 bases. There are 14 residues in the CDR3. The CDR3 region is CASSGGGAGSPLHF. CDR3 nucleotide sequence: TGTGCCAGCAGCGGAGGGGGTGCCGGTTCACCCCTCCACTTT.

This chain joins TRBV5-4 and TRBJ2-5, with 7 bases matching TRBD1. Germline lookup yields CDR1 SGHNT and CDR2 YYREEE (reference sequence). J gave up 2 bases and V 2 bases, and 6 bases lay outside the gene matches. The CDR3 runs to 15 residues. The CDR3 protein is CASSFRTGTQETQYF. In nucleotides, the CDR3 is TGTGCCAGCAGCTTCCGGACAGGAACTCAAGAGACCCAGTACTTC.

The CDR3 DNA reads TGCAGTGCTAGATCAATGGAGACCCAGTACTTC. Translating gives CSARSMETQYF. V usage is TRBV20-1 and J usage is TRBJ2-5; no clear D gene. The germline V gene encodes CDR1 DFQATT and CDR2 SNEGSKA (reference sequence). The CDR3 runs 11 residues. The V end lost 2 bases, the J end lost 5 bases, and 6 bases lay between the germline ends.

This clonotype was recorded a few times. The rearrangement uses TRBV6-5 and TRBJ1-3, with D possibly TRBD1 on 6 matching bases. CDR1 is MNHEY, CDR2 SVGAGI, per germline. The CDR3 runs 16 residues. With 7 bases removed from V and 0 bases from J, the gap between germline ends came to 16 bases. As DNA, the CDR3 is TGTGCCAGCACACAGGGAATTTCGAGCTCTGGAAACACCATATATTTT. Translating gives CASTQGISSSGNTIYF.

In this sample, this clonotype turned up a few times. This chain links TRBV4-2 with TRBJ1-6; D is unresolved. Trimming cost V 1 base and J 6 bases, with 7 bases left between them. Germline loops: CDR1 LGHNA, CDR2 YNFKEQ. There are 14 residues in the CDR3. This CDR3 is CASSQGDINSPLHF. The CDR3 nucleotides are TGTGCCAGCAGCCAAGGGGATATTAATTCACCCCTCCACTTT.

The CDR3 region is CASSADSYNSPLHF. The CDR3 DNA reads as TGTGCCAGCAGCGCCGACAGTTATAATTCACCCCTCCACTTT. The chain uses TRBV9 and TRBJ1-6; D perhaps matches TRBD1 (5 bases). The V gene lost 3 bases and the J gene lost 4 bases, with 8 bases spanning the gap. This CDR3 contains 14 residues. The V gene's germline CDR1 is SGDLS and CDR2 YYNGEE.

The chain links TRBV12-3 or TRBV12-4 to TRBJ1-2; possible D gene TRBD1, 5 bases. V lost 3 bases and J lost 6, with 17 bases in between. This CDR3 is 15 amino acids long. Here the CDR3 DNA reads TGTGCCAGCAGTTTGAGTCGCGGGGCCACGCATGGCTACACCTTC. It translates to CASSLSRGATHGYTF.

This clonotype came up a few times. This chain uses TRBV20-1 with TRBJ1-5, with D perhaps matching TRBD1 (5 bases). V lost 3 bases and J 5 bases, leaving 23 bases between the germline ends. The CDR3 runs to 17 residues. Germline V CDR1 and CDR2: DFQATT, SNEGSKA (reference sequence). In nucleotides, the CDR3 is TGCAGTGCTAGTGGGGTACCGGGACGGAAGGCCCATCAGCCCCAGCATTTT. It is translated as CSASGVPGRKAHQPQHF.

This clonotype was found a few times. This chain joins TRBV18 and TRBJ2-3; D remains unclear. The germline V gene has CDR1 KGHSH and CDR2 LQKENI. Deletions cut 1 base from V and 1 base from J, with 15 bases between. The CDR3 consists of 17 residues. CDR3 protein: CASSPLPRSPGTDTQYF. The CDR3 DNA reads as TGTGCCAGCTCACCACTCCCGAGGAGCCCGGGCACAGATACGCAGTATTTT.

The chain couples TRBV6-6 to TRBJ1-1; TRBD1 might be the D (6 bases). The ends were cut back, 7 bases at V and 3 bases at J, with 9 bases in the middle. Per germline, CDR1 MNHNY and CDR2 SVGAGI (reference sequence). The CDR3 runs 12 residues. CDR3 protein: CASKAGDTEAFF. DNA of the CDR3: TGTGCCAGCAAAGCAGGGGACACTGAAGCTTTCTTT.